This T cell receptor (beta chain) was retrieved from a study of human T cells and chemical hapten exposure. Individual cDNA molecules (in the library) carried attached unique molecular identifiers. TCRdb passed the RACE reads through MiXCR, listing each CDR3 protein once. Altogether over 60,000 distinct CDR3 sequences are present, about 9.3% being singletons, with the ten largest covering around 6.8%. Time point reported: patch test 2, 6 weeks after DPC sensitization. Specified treatment: therapeutic diphenylcyclopropenone sensitization with weekly scalp DPC. The source of this sequence is a woman between 45 and 60 years old with alopecia areata. Some clones in this sample may be carry-over from other donors' samples. The sequenced sample was whole blood, obtained in connection with sensitization to the hapten diphenylcyclopropenone (DPC).

The CDR3 coding sequence is TGTGCCAGTAGCAGCCAGCGTAATTCACCCCTCCACTTT. Protein product: CASSSQRNSPLHF. V and J are TRBV19 and TRBJ1-6; D is ambiguous. Trimming stripped 6 bases from V and 6 bases from J, with 9 bases between. CDR3 length: 13 residues. The germline V gene encodes CDR1 LNHDA and CDR2 SQIVND (reference sequence).